This T cell receptor beta chain stems from a study of T-cell reconstitution after alpha-beta-depleted transplantation in children. Study results and limitations: Surviving recipient T cells and thymic progenitors accounted for the high day-60 TCRbeta diversity observed in some patients.

For this clonotype: Its antigen is still unknown.

In germline, CDR1 is SGHTA, CDR2 FQGNSA. The CDR3 has 13 residues. The ends were cut back, 3 bases at V and 4 bases at J, with 10 bases in the middle. Preparing the TCRbeta library involved the use of unique molecular identifiers. TCRdb reprocessed the PCR reads with MiXCR, giving one entry per CDR3 protein. The data contain about 420,000 distinct CDR3 sequences, about 16% of them singletons. The rearrangement joins TRBV7-2 to TRBJ2-7, with unresolved D. This sequence originates from a boy under three years old who had a stem cell transplant for Wiskott-Aldrich syndrome, so the T cells may come from the graft donor. The sample in question was PBMCs, mostly from graft donor cells, obtained 360 days after TCRalphabeta/CD19-depleted stem cell transplant. DNA of the CDR3: TGTGCCAGCAGCTTCGTGGCCCGGTACGAGCAGTACTTC. Its protein product is CASSFVARYEQYF.